The clone carrying this T cell receptor (beta chain) was observed at least ten times. Its antigen remains unidentified. This record belongs to a study of cytomegalovirus exposure and HLA in healthy donors. Study summary: Researchers previously reported finding fewer than 140 million unique TCR beta sequences from roughly 200 million T cells. Researchers found that less than 90% of fewer than 450 genotyped donors fell within the Caucasian-associated ancestry cluster.

PCR amplification relied on 60 Vbeta primers (plus 13 Jbeta primers). This table comes from immunoSEQ multiplex PCR, and its TCRdb copy is limited to in-frame clones, with some not included. The sample includes tens of thousands of clones, around three quarters of them seen just once. Broader study findings: Among TCR beta chains of equal frequency, HLA-associated ones were more clonally expanded in a later analysis. Being productive about 90% or about 30% of the time was typical of most TCR beta V segments in an earlier analysis.

Germline V lookup: CDR1 SGHRS, CDR2 YFSETQ. The CDR3 extends over 18 amino acids. J gave up 0 bases and V 3 bases, and 3 bases lay outside the gene matches. This chain uses TRBV5-1 with TRBJ2-2; 15 bases map to TRBD2. The TCR comes from a woman in her fifties or sixties in good health and CMV-seropositive. The sample comprised PBMCs. CDR3 DNA sequence: TGCGCCAGCAGCTCGGGGACTAGCGGGGGGACGAACACCGGGGAGCTGTTTTTT. It translates to CASSSGTSGGTNTGELFF.